A selection of T cell receptor beta chains follows, all from one sample in a study of OX40 agonist ivuxolimab in advanced cancers. Sequenced by immunoSEQ multiplex PCR; TCRdb stores in-frame clones only, minus some. The data contain some 70,000 clones, around 90% of them singletons. Material: CD4+ or CD8+ T cells sorted from blood, obtained in a trial of the OX40 agonist ivuxolimab. All receptors come from an adult with an advanced solid tumor such as melanoma, head and neck, liver or kidney cancer. CDR3s include the opening cysteine and the closing phenylalanine or tryptophan. The order of the fields is D gene, V gene, J gene, CDR3 length, clone size, CDR3 DNA, CDR3 protein. A D gene is named only where the DNA matches it firmly. Where a row states a size, it is once, few, many or the class of an expanded clone; other rows omit it.

NA	TRBV9	TRBJ2-7	14	NA	TGTGCCAGCAGCCCAGGGGCGGATTCCTACGAGCAGTACTTC	CASSPGADSYEQYF
NA	TRBV6-5	TRBJ1-1	14	NA	TGTGCCAGCAGAGCCCGGCGGCCTGGCACTGAAGCTTTCTTT	CASRARRPGTEAFF
TRBD2	TRBV27	TRBJ2-1	15	NA	TGTGCCAGCAGCCCGGGACTAGCGGGCCACAATGAGCAGTTCTTC	CASSPGLAGHNEQFF
NA	TRBV7-2	TRBJ2-4	15	NA	TGTGCCAGCAGCTCAAGAGGACAGACATTTGGGATTCAGTACTTC	CASSSRGQTFGIQYF
NA	TRBV19	TRBJ2-2	16	NA	TGTGCCAGTAGCCCTACAGGCACCCCGAACACCGGGGAGCTGTTTTTT	CASSPTGTPNTGELFF
NA	TRBV6-5	TRBJ2-3	13	NA	TGTGCCAGCAGGCAACCAGGGGCAGATACGCAGTATTTT	CASRQPGADTQYF
TRBD1	TRBV11-3	TRBJ1-1	14	once	TGTGCCAGCAGCCTAGCCGGACCAGGGGGCAAAGCTTTCTTT	CASSLAGPGGKAFF
TRBD2	TRBV5-1	TRBJ2-5	15	NA	TGCGCCAGCAGCTTCCAGCGGGGGGCGGGGGAGACCCAGTACTTC	CASSFQRGAGETQYF
NA	TRBV20-1	TRBJ2-1	11	NA	TGCAGTGCTAGAGATCGGTATGAGCAGTTCTTC	CSARDRYEQFF
TRBD2	TRBV9	TRBJ2-1	15	NA	TGTGCCAGCAGCTCTAGCGGGGGGGCCATAGATGAGCAGTTCTTC	CASSSSGGAIDEQFF
TRBD1	TRBV18	TRBJ1-6	14	NA	TGTGCCAGCTCACCACGGGACAGTGATTCACCCCTCCACTTT	CASSPRDSDSPLHF
TRBD2	TRBV29-1	TRBJ2-5	15	NA	TGCAGCGTTGATTCTCTAGCGGGAGTGGGGGAGACCCAGTACTTC	CSVDSLAGVGETQYF
NA	TRBV6-5	TRBJ1-1	13	NA	TGTGCCAGCAGTCTGTTTCAGGGATTTGAAGCTTTCTTT	CASSLFQGFEAFF
TRBD2	TRBV5-1	TRBJ2-3	18	NA	TGCGCCAGCAGCTGGGGAGGACTAGCGGGGGGGCGCACAGATACGCAGTATTTT	CASSWGGLAGGRTDTQYF
NA	TRBV2	TRBJ2-2	13	NA	TGTGCCAGCCACAGGGACGACACCGGGGAGCTGTTTTTT	CASHRDDTGELFF
TRBD2	TRBV5-4	TRBJ2-7	15	NA	TGTGCCAGCAGCCCACCCCAGGGACTAGTTCACGAGCAGTACTTC	CASSPPQGLVHEQYF
TRBD2	TRBV15	TRBJ2-7	15	NA	TGTGCCACCAGCAGAGATGGGCGGGGGGTCGCCGAGCAGTACTTC	CATSRDGRGVAEQYF
NA	TRBV19	TRBJ1-2	15	once	TGTGCCAGTAGGACCCTAGGGAGCGCTAACTATGGCTACACCTTC	CASRTLGSANYGYTF
NA	TRBV2	TRBJ2-1	15	once	TGTGCCAGCTCGCCGCTCCTCGCGGGGACTAATGAGCAGTTCTTC	CASSPLLAGTNEQFF
TRBD2	TRBV7-9	TRBJ2-5	10	NA	TGTGCCACCGCGGGGGGGACCCAGTACTTC	CATAGGTQYF
TRBD1	TRBV27	TRBJ2-1	15	NA	TGTGCCAGCAGTGGCCGACAGGGCTCCTACAATGAGCAGTTCTTC	CASSGRQGSYNEQFF
NA	TRBV4-1	TRBJ2-5	15	NA	TGCGCCAGCAGCCAAGTCCCGACCGAGCAAGAGACCCAGTACTTC	CASSQVPTEQETQYF
TRBD1	TRBV7-8	TRBJ2-1	16	NA	TGTGCCAGCAGCTTAAAAGACAGGGGGGAGTACAATGAGCAGTTCTTC	CASSLKDRGEYNEQFF
TRBD1	TRBV10-3	TRBJ2-7	16	NA	TGTGCCATCAGTGACCCCCAGGGGGCTAAGACATACGAGCAGTACTTC	CAISDPQGAKTYEQYF
TRBD2	TRBV7-6	TRBJ2-7	14	NA	TGTGCCAGCAGCTTGTCACTCGACGGGGGGGAGCAGTACTTC	CASSLSLDGGEQYF
TRBD2	TRBV6-1	TRBJ2-3	15	NA	TGTGCCAGCAGGGTGAGCGGGGGGAGCACAGATACGCAGTATTTT	CASRVSGGSTDTQYF
NA	TRBV2	TRBJ2-2	11	NA	TGTGCCAGCCAGGTGACCGGGGAGCTGTTTTTT	CASQVTGELFF
TRBD2	TRBV11-2	TRBJ2-5	15	NA	TGTGCCAGCAGCTTAGGCGGGGGGACGCAAGAGACCCAGTACTTC	CASSLGGGTQETQYF
NA	TRBV4-1	TRBJ2-1	16	NA	TGCGCCAGCAGCCAAATGGGGGGCGGGAGAGAGAATGAGCAGTTCTTC	CASSQMGGGRENEQFF
TRBD2	TRBV11-2	TRBJ2-3	14	NA	TGTGCCAGCAGCTCCCCTCGGGCGGGGGGGGCTTTATATTTT	CASSSPRAGGALYF
NA	TRBV18	TRBJ2-7	12	NA	TGTGCCAGCTCACCCCGAGGGCCCGAGCAGTACTTC	CASSPRGPEQYF
NA	TRBV19	TRBJ1-3	13	NA	TGTGCCACTGTAACAGTGTCTGGAAACACCATATATTTT	CATVTVSGNTIYF